This TCR beta chain stems from a study of glioma-infiltrating T cells after dendritic cell vaccination (dated by TCRdb to the mid-2010s). About the investigation overall: A cohort of roughly 15 glioblastoma patients from Phase I and II dendritic cell vaccination trials was included, of whom 9 were newly diagnosed and 6 had recurrent disease. Between the early 2000s and the early 2010s, patients were given autologous tumor lysate-pulsed dendritic cell vaccination. To make the vaccine, monocyte-derived dendritic cells were cultured for six to eight days with IL-4 and GM-CSF and then pulsed overnight with autologous tumor lysate. Each patient got three intradermal injections of the dendritic cell vaccine, spaced at biweekly intervals, in the arm below the axilla. Deep sequencing of TCR beta CDR3 regions was used to quantify tumor-infiltrating lymphocyte content and compare tumor and blood repertoires in dendritic cell-vaccinated glioblastoma patients. Survival after dendritic cell vaccination was correlated with TCR sequencing metrics, such as TIL content and the overlap between tumor and blood repertoires.

Paper-wide results and their limitations: The cohort was small and heterogeneous, with few patients having full blood and tumor sets and even fewer initial-recurrent tumor pairs. TCR clonality showed no direct relationship with survival, which suggests that a diverse polyclonal response may matter. The TCR overlap response model with three groups was called speculative and said to need prospective validation. Higher estimated pretreatment TIL content predicted longer time to progression and overall survival after dendritic cell vaccination.

To note about this clone: Which antigen it targets is not known. Base qualities were left out, and no much larger clone turns up one base away.

Selection of patients required sufficient residual fresh-frozen tumor tissue and over two years of available survival data. Molecular status otherwise varied across the glioblastoma patients, but none of them carried an isocitrate dehydrogenase mutation. PBMC were collected before vaccination, two weeks after the third vaccination, and at tumor progression if progression occurred. The Qiagen DNeasy Blood extraction Kit was used to extract genomic DNA. Using the immunoSEQ assay, TCRB CDR3 regions were amplified from roughly 1.8 micrograms of genomic DNA, or from all available DNA when less than that was on hand. For multiplex PCR, 60 forward primers for TCR V beta segments and 13 reverse primers for J beta segments were used. To estimate reads per starting template, synthetic control templates were spiked into each sample at limiting dilution. Reads of 87 bp were generated by sequencing on the Illumina HiSeq System. In the source study's methods: To remove PCR and sequencing errors, closely related sequences were merged with a nearest neighbor algorithm. TCR overlap was defined as the percentage of unique tumor TCR beta sequences that were also found in the peripheral blood of the same patient. Held by TCRdb, this immuneACCESS table contains in-frame sequences only and omits some clones. Under half of the omission traces to an unresolved V gene where checked; the cause of the rest is unknown. The V and J calls and clone size are taken from that table; D and trimming were inferred from the DNA. This sample gives under 130,000 clones in total; 81% of them show up just once. Jointly, the top ten make up 10% to 15% of the sample.

The sample was blood, taken before dendritic cell vaccination. The clonotype was recovered from a human donor with glioblastoma.

The CDR3 amino acid sequence is: CASRETKATNEKLFF. The DNA sequence is as follows: TGTGCCAGCAGGGAGACGAAGGCAACTAATGAAAAACTGTTTTTT. The chain couples TRBV4-2 to TRBJ1-4; the D gene identity is not certain. V is shortened by 6 bases, J by 0 bases, and the region joining them spans 11 bases. The CDR3 covers 15 residues, taking in both the cysteine and the phenylalanine. Just the 45-base CDR3 DNA is kept, in frame starting at base 1. CDR1 and CDR2 (LGHNA, YNFKEQ) derive from the germline V gene.